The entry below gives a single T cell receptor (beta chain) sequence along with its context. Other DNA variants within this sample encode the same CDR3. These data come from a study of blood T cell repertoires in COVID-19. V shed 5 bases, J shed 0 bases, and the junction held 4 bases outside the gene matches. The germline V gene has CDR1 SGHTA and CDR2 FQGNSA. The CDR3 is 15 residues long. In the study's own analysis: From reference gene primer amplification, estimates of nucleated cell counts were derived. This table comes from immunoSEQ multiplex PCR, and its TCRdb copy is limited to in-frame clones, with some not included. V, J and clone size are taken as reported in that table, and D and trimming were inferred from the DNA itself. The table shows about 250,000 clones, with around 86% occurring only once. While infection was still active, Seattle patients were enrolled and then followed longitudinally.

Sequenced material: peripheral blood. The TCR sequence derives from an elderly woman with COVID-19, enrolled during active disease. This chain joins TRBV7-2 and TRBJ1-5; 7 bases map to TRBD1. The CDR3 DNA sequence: TGTGCCAGCAGCCCCACAGGGGATAGCAATCAGCCCCAGCATTTT. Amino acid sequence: CASSPTGDSNQPQHF.